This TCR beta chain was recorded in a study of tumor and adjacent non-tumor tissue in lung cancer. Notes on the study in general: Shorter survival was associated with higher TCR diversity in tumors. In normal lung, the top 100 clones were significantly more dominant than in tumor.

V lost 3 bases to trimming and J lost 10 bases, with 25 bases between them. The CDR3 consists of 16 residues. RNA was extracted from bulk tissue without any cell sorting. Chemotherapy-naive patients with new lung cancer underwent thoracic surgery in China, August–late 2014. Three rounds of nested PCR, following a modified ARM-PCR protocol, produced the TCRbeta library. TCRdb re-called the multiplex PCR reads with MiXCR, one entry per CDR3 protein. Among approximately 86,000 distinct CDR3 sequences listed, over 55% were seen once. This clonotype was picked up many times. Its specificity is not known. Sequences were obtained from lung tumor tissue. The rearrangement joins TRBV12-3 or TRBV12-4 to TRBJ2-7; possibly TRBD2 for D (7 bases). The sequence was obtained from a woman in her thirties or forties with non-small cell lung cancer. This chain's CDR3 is CASSFSGGEPRFIQYF. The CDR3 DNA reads TGTGCCAGCAGTTTTTCGGGGGGCGAACCCAGATTTATTCAGTACTTC.